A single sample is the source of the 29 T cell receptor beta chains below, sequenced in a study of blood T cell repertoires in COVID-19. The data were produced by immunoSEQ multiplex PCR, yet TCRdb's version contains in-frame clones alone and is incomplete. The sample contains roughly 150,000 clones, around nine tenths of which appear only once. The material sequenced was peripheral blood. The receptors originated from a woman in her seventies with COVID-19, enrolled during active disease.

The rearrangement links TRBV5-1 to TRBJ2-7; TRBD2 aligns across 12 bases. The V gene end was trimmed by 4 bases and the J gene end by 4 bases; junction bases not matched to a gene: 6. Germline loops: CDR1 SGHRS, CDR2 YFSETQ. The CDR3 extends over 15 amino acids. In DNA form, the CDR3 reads TGCGCCAGCAGCCTGGATGGACTAGCGGGGTACGAGCAGTACTTC. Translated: CASSLDGLAGYEQYF.

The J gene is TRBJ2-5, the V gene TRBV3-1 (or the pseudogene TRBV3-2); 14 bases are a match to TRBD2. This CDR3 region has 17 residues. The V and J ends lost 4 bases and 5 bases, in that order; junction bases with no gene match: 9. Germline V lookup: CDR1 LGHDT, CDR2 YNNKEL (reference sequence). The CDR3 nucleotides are TGTGCCAGCAGCCCGGGACTAGCGGGGGCAAATTGGGAGACCCAGTACTTC. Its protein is CASSPGLAGANWETQYF.

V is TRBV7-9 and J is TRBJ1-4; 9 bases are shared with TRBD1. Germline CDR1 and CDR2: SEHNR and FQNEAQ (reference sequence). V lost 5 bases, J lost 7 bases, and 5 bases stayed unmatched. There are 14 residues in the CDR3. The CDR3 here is CASSTGGLGEKLFF. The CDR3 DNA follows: TGTGCCAGCAGCACAGGGGGCCTGGGTGAAAAACTGTTTTTT. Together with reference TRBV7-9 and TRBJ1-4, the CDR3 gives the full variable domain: DTGVSQNPRHKITKRGQNVTFRCDPISEHNRLYWYRQTLGQGPEFLTYFQNEAQLEKSRLLSDRFSAERPKGSFSTLEIQRTEQGDSAMYLCASSTGGLGEKLFFGSGTQLSVL.

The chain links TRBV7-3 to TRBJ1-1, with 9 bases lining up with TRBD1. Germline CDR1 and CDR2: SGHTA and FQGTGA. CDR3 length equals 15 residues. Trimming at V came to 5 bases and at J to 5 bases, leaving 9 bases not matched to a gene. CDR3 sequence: CASSRRGQGGTEAFF. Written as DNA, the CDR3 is TGTGCCAGCAGCCGACGGGGACAGGGAGGGACTGAAGCTTTCTTT.

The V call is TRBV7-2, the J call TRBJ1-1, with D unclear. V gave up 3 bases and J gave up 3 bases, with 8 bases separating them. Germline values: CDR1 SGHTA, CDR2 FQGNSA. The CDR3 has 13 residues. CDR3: CASSFSRYTEAFF. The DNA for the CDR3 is TGTGCCAGCAGCTTTTCCCGTTACACTGAAGCTTTCTTT.

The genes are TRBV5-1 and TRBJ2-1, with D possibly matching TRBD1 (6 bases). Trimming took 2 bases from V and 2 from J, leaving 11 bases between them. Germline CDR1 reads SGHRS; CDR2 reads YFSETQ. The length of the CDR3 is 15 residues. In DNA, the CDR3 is TGCGCCAGCAGCTTAGAAGGGGGTCCCTACAATGAGCAGTTCTTC. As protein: CASSLEGGPYNEQFF.

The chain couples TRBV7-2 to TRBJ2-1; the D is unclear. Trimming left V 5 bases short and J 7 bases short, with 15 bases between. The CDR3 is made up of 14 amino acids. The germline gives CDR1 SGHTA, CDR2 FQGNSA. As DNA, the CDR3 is TGTGCCAGCAGCACGTATGGGCAGAGAAATGAGCAGTTCTTC. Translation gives CASSTYGQRNEQFF.

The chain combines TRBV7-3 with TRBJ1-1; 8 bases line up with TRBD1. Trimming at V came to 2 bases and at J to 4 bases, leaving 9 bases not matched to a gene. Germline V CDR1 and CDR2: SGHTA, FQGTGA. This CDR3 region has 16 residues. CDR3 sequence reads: CASSLQGRGLGTEAFF. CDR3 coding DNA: TGTGCCAGCAGCTTACAGGGCAGGGGGCTGGGCACTGAAGCTTTCTTT.

CDR3 loop: CASSLDRGRKTRDGYTF. For the CDR3, the DNA is TGTGCCAGCAGCCTGGACAGGGGGCGAAAAACGCGGGATGGCTACACCTTC. This sequence joins TRBV28 and TRBJ1-2, with 11 positions matching TRBD1. This CDR3 comprises 17 residues. Losses at the gene ends were 6 bases for V and 6 bases for J; bases not matched to a gene: 15. CDR1 is MDHEN, CDR2 SYDVKM, per germline.

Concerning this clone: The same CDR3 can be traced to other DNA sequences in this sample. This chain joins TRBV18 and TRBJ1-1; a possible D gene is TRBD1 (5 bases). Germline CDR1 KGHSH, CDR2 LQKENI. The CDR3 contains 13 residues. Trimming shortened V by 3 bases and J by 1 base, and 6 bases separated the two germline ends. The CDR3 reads CASSPGQNTEAFF. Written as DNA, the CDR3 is TGTGCCAGCTCACCTGGACAGAACACTGAAGCTTTCTTT.

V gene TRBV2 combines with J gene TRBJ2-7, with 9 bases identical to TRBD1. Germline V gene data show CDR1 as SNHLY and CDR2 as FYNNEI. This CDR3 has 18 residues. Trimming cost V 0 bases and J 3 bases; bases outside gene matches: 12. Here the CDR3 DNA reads TGTGCCAGCAGTGAAGCTGGGGGCCGGACAGGGGACTTCTACGAGCAGTACTTC. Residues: CASSEAGGRTGDFYEQYF.

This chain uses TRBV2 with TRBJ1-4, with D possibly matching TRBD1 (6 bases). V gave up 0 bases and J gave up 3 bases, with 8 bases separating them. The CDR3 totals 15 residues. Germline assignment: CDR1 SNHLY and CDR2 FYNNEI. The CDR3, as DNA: TGTGCCAGCAGTGAAGCCCAGGGGCCTAATGAAAAACTGTTTTTT. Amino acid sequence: CASSEAQGPNEKLFF.

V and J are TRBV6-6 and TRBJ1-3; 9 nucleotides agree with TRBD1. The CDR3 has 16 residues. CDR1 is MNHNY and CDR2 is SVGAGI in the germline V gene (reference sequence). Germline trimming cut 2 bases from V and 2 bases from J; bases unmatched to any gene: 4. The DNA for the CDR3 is TGTGCCAGCAGTTACGGAGACAGGGGGACTGGAAACACCATATATTTT. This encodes CASSYGDRGTGNTIYF.

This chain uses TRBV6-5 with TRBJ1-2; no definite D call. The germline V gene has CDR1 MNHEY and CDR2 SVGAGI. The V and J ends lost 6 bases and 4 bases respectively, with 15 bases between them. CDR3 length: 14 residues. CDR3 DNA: TGTGCCAGCAGAGGTTCCCCAGGCGTCTATGGCTACACCTTC. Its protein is CASRGSPGVYGYTF.

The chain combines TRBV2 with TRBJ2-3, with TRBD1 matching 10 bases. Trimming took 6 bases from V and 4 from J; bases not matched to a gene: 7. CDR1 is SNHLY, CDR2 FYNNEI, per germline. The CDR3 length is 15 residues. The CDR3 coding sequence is TGTGCCAGCAGCCCGGGACAGGGGTACTCAGATACGCAGTATTTT. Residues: CASSPGQGYSDTQYF. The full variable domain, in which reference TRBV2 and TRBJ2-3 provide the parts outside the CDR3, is EPEVTQTPSHQVTQMGQEVILRCVPISNHLYFYWYRQILGQKVEFLVSFYNNEISEKSEIFDDQFSVERPDGSNFTLKIRSTKLEDSAMYFCASSPGQGYSDTQYFGPGTRLTVL.

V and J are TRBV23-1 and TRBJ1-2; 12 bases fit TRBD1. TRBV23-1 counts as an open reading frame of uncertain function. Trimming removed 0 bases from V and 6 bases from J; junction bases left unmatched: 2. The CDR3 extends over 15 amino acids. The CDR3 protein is CASSQSGTGGDGYTF. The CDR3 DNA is TGCGCCAGCAGTCAATCTGGGACAGGGGGCGATGGCTACACCTTC.

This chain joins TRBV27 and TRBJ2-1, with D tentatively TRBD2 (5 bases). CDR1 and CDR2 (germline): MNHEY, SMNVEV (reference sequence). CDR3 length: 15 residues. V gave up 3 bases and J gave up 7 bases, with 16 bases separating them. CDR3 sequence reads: CASSLFRGRGNEQFF. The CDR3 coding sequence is TGTGCCAGCAGTTTGTTTCGGGGTCGGGGTAATGAGCAGTTCTTC.

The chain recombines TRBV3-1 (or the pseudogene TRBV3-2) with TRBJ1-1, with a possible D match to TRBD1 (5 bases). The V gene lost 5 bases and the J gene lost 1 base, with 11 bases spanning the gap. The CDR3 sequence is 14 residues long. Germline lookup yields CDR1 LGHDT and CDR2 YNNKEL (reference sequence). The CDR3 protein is CASSNPDRNTEAFF. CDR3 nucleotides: TGTGCCAGCAGCAATCCCGACAGGAACACTGAAGCTTTCTTT.

DNA of the CDR3: TGTGCCAGCAGTGAAGAAGTGCGGCAAAAAGCTTTCTTT. It codes for CASSEEVRQKAFF. This chain links TRBV6-1 with TRBJ1-1; D gene ambiguous. Trimming stripped 1 base from V and 9 bases from J, with 12 bases between. Germline V lookup: CDR1 MNHNS, CDR2 SASEGT. This CDR3 contains 13 residues.

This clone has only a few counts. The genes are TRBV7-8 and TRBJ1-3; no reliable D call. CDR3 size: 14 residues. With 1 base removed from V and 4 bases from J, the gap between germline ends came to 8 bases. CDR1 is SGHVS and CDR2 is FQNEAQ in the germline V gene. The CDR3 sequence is CASSLDSTGNTIYF. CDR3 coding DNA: TGTGCCAGCAGCTTAGACAGTACAGGAAACACCATATATTTT.

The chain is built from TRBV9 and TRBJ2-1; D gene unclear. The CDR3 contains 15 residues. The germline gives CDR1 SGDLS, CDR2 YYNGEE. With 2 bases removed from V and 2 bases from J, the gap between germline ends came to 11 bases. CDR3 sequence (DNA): TGTGCCAGCAGCGTCGACTCGTACCCCTACAATGAGCAGTTCTTC. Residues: CASSVDSYPYNEQFF.

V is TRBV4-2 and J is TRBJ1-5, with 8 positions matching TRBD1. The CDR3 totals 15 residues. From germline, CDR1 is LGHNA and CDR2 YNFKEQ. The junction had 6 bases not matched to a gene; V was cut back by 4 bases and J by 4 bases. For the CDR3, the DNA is TGTGCCAGCAGCCCGTGGACAGGGCCAAATCAGCCCCAGCATTTT. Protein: CASSPWTGPNQPQHF.

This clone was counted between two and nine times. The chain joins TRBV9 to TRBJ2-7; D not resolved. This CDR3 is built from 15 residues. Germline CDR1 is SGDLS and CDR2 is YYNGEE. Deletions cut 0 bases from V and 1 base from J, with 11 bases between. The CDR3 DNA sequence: TGTGCCAGCAGCGTAGCTCTCAGTGATTCCTACGAGCAGTACTTC. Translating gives CASSVALSDSYEQYF.

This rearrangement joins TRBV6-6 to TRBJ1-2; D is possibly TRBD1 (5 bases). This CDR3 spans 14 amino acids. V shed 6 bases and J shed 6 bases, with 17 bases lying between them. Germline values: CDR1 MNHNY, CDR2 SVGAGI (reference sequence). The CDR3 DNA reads TGTGCCAGCAGCCACCGGGGGGAAGGAAATGGCTACACCTTC. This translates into CASSHRGEGNGYTF.

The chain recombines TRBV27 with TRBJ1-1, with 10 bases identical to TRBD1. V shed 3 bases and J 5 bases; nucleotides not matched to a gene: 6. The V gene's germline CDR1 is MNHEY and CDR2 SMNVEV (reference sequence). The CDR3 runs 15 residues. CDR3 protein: CASSFVRDRGTEAFF. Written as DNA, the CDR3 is TGTGCCAGCAGTTTTGTCCGGGACAGGGGTACTGAAGCTTTCTTT.

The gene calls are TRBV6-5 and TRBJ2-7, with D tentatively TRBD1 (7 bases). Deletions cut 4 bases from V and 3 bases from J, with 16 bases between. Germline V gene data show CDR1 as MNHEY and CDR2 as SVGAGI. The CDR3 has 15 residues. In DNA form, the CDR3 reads TGTGCCAGCAGTTTTCGGTCGCAGGGGGGCTACGAGCAGTACTTC. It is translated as CASSFRSQGGYEQYF.

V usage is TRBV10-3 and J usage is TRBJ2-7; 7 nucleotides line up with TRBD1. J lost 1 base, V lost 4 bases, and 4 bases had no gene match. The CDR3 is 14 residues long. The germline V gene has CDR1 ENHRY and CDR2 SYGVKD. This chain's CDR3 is CAISGRDRSYEQYF. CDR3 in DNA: TGTGCCATCAGTGGACGGGACAGATCCTACGAGCAGTACTTC.

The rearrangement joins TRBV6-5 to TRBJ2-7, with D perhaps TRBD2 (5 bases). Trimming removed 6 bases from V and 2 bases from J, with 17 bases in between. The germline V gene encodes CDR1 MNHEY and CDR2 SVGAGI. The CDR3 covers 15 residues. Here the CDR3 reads CASRDRTWEPYEQYF. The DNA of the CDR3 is TGTGCCAGCAGAGATCGTACTTGGGAGCCCTACGAGCAGTACTTC.

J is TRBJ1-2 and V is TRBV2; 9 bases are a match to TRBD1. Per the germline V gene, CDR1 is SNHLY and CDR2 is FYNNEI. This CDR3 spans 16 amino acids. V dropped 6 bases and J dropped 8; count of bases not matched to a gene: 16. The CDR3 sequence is CASRAIPGQGILGYTF. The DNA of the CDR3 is TGTGCCAGCAGGGCTATACCGGGACAGGGAATTTTGGGCTACACCTTC.